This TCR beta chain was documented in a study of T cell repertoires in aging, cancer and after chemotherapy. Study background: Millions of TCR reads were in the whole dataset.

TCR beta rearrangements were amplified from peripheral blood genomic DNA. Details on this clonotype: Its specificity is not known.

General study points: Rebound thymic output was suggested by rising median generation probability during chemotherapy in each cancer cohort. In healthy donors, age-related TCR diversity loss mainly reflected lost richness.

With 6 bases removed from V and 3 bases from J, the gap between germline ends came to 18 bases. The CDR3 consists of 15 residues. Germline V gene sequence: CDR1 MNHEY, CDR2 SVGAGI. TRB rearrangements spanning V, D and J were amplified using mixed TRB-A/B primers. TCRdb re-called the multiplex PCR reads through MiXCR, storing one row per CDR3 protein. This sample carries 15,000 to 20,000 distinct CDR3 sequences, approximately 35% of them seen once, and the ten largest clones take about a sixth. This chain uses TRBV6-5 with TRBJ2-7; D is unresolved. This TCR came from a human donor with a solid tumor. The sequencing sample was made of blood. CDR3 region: CASSPSGYKGYEQYF. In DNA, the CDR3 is TGTGCCAGCAGCCCCTCTGGCTATAAGGGCTACGAGCAGTACTTC.